These 19 T cell receptor beta chains came from one sample sequenced in a study of OX40 agonist ivuxolimab in advanced cancers. Assay used: immunoSEQ multiplex PCR; TCRdb lists only in-frame clones, some missing. The repertoire includes roughly 100,000 clones, 90% to 95% of them detected once, and around 0.28% sits in the top ten. Sequenced material: CD4+ or CD8+ T cells sorted from blood, taken in a trial of the OX40 agonist ivuxolimab. The receptors were gathered from an adult with an advanced solid tumor such as melanoma, head and neck, liver or kidney cancer.

CDR3 DNA: TGTGCCAGCAGCTTAACCCCCGGCACAGATACGCAGTATTTT. It translates to CASSLTPGTDTQYF. This chain connects TRBV7-3 to TRBJ2-3; D call uncertain. The CDR3 is 14 residues long. The ends were cut back, 0 bases at V and 1 base at J, with 5 bases in the middle. Germline V lookup: CDR1 SGHTA, CDR2 FQGTGA.

V and J are TRBV2 and TRBJ1-3; the D gene is possibly TRBD1 (5 bases). V was pared by 4 bases and J by 8 bases, with 18 bases between. CDR3 length: 15 amino acids. CDR1 is SNHLY and CDR2 is FYNNEI in the germline V gene. CDR3 coding DNA: TGTGCCAGCAGTGGTTGGACAATCAGCAAGGACACCATATATTTT. It encodes CASSGWTISKDTIYF.

The J gene is TRBJ1-5, the V gene TRBV15; no clear D. Trimming took 0 bases from V and 7 from J, leaving 16 bases between them. The CDR3 is 16 residues long. Per germline, CDR1 LNHNV and CDR2 YYDKDF (reference sequence). The CDR3 here is CATSRDTGINGQPQHF. The CDR3 DNA is TGTGCCACCAGCAGAGATACCGGGATTAATGGACAGCCCCAGCATTTT.

This chain connects TRBV28 to TRBJ1-1, with 7 bases fitting TRBD1. CDR1 MDHEN and CDR2 SYDVKM come from the germline V gene. The CDR3 sequence is 16 residues long. With 5 bases clipped from V and 1 base from J, the junction kept 10 bases outside the gene matches. CDR3 in amino acids: CASSPRQGRGNTEAFF. Written as DNA, the CDR3 is TGTGCCAGCAGTCCGCGACAGGGTCGGGGGAACACTGAAGCTTTCTTT. Filled out from reference TRBV28 and TRBJ1-1, the complete variable domain reads DVKVTQSSRYLVKRTGEKVFLECVQDMDHENMFWYRQDPGLGLRLIYFSYDVKMKEKGDIPEGYSVSREKKERFSLILESASTNQTSMYLCASSPRQGRGNTEAFFGQGTRLTVV.

This rearrangement joins TRBV5-4 to TRBJ1-3; D possibly corresponds to TRBD1 (6 bases). V was clipped by 4 bases and J by 0 bases, with 17 bases between them. Germline V gives CDR1 SGHNT, CDR2 YYREEE (reference sequence). This CDR3 spans 17 amino acids. The CDR3 loop is CASSPGGGTYSGNTIYF. CDR3 in DNA: TGTGCCAGCAGCCCGGGGGGGGGCACCTACTCTGGAAACACCATATATTTT.

J is TRBJ2-7 and V is TRBV28; 8 nucleotides line up with TRBD1. The CDR3 extends over 13 amino acids. J lost 3 bases, V lost 6 bases, and 4 bases had no gene match. Germline loops: CDR1 MDHEN, CDR2 SYDVKM. Here the CDR3 reads CASSPGQGYEQYF. The DNA for the CDR3 is TGTGCCAGCAGCCCCGGACAGGGCTACGAGCAGTACTTC.

The J gene is TRBJ2-3, the V gene TRBV4-3, with unresolved D. Deletions cut 0 bases from V and 4 bases from J, with 8 bases between. This CDR3 spans 14 amino acids. CDR1 is LGHNA and CDR2 is YSLEER in the germline V gene. The CDR3 region is CASSQEVLADTQYF. CDR3 sequence (DNA): TGCGCCAGCAGCCAAGAGGTTTTGGCAGATACGCAGTATTTT.

For this clone: This sample also contains other DNA sequences that code for the same CDR3. The V gene is TRBV9, the J gene TRBJ1-2; a weak D match, TRBD1 (5 bases). The germline V gene encodes CDR1 SGDLS and CDR2 YYNGEE. Deletions cut 0 bases from V and 2 bases from J, with 8 bases between. The CDR3 spans 14 residues. Here the CDR3 reads CASSVGQGNYGYTF. The CDR3 bases are TGTGCCAGCAGCGTAGGCCAGGGAAACTATGGCTACACCTTC.

CDR3 residues: CASSRRGGSYNEQFF. The CDR3 DNA reads TGTGCCAGCAGCCGGCGGGGGGGCTCCTACAATGAGCAGTTCTTC. The chain carries TRBV6-5 and TRBJ2-1; TRBD2 aligns across 9 bases. CDR1 is MNHEY and CDR2 is SVGAGI in the germline V gene. With 6 bases clipped from V and 0 bases from J, the junction kept 3 bases outside the gene matches. The CDR3 has 15 residues.

The chain combines TRBV12-5 with TRBJ2-7; D might be TRBD2 (6 bases). The CDR3 is 16 amino acids. The V gene lost 2 bases and the J gene lost 6 bases, with 20 bases spanning the gap. Per germline, CDR1 LGHNT and CDR2 FRNRAP. CDR3 sequence (DNA): TGTGCTAGTGGTTTGCTCGCGGGGATTATCATGGGCGAGCAGTACGTC. Translated, it gives CASGLLAGIIMGEQYV.

The CDR3 is CASRDSFYEQFF. Here the CDR3 DNA reads TGTGCCAGCCGGGACAGTTTCTATGAGCAGTTCTTC. The genes are TRBV6-1 and TRBJ2-1; 7 bases line up with TRBD1. The CDR3 totals 12 residues. CDR1 and CDR2 (germline): MNHNS, SASEGT. With 8 bases clipped from V and 8 bases from J, the junction kept 6 bases outside the gene matches.

The CDR3 region is CASSRGKVYEQYF. In nucleotides, the CDR3 is TGTGCCAGCAGCCGAGGGAAGGTCTACGAGCAGTACTTC. The chain couples TRBV5-4 to TRBJ2-7, with D perhaps matching TRBD2 (5 bases). Germline CDR1 SGHNT, CDR2 YYREEE (reference sequence). The CDR3 consists of 13 residues. V was trimmed by 4 bases and J by 3 bases, leaving 11 bases between them.

The chain has TRBV6-6 and TRBJ1-2; tentatively, D is TRBD1 (5 bases). Germline lookup yields CDR1 MNHNY and CDR2 SVGAGI (reference sequence). Trimming left V 2 bases short and J 8 bases short, with 12 bases between. This CDR3 is built from 13 residues. CDR3 sequence reads: CASSYGGTDGYTF. The CDR3 region has the DNA TGTGCCAGCAGTTACGGGGGGACGGACGGCTACACCTTC.

This chain connects TRBV6-6 to TRBJ2-7, with D maybe TRBD2 (5 bases). The CDR3 runs to 12 residues. V lost 3 bases and J 5 bases, leaving 8 bases between the germline ends. The germline V gene has CDR1 MNHNY and CDR2 SVGAGI (reference sequence). CDR3 region: CASSYSGDEQYV. The CDR3 region has the DNA TGTGCCAGCAGTTATTCCGGGGACGAGCAGTACGTC.

V is TRBV29-1 and J is TRBJ1-3; D is undetermined. The V and J ends lost 7 bases and 0 bases respectively, with 10 bases between them. Germline CDR1 is SQVTM and CDR2 is ANQGSEA. The CDR3 has 13 residues. In nucleotides, the CDR3 is TGCAGCGCTTCTGCTGACTCTGGAAACACCATATATTTT. Translated, it gives CSASADSGNTIYF.

This rearrangement joins TRBV6-5 to TRBJ1-1; no clear D. The CDR3 extends over 13 amino acids. V lost 6 bases and J lost 1, with 9 bases in between. In germline, CDR1 is MNHEY, CDR2 SVGAGI. CDR3 loop: CASRGLSNTEAFF. CDR3 nucleotide sequence: TGTGCCAGCAGGGGCTTATCGAACACTGAAGCTTTCTTT.

The chain employs TRBV2 and TRBJ1-1; D gene uncertain. V was pared by 8 bases and J by 2 bases, with 6 bases between. Germline V gives CDR1 SNHLY, CDR2 FYNNEI. This CDR3 contains 11 residues. The CDR3, as DNA: TGTGCCAGCGCAATTAACACTGAAGCTTTCTTT. Residues: CASAINTEAFF.

The chain joins TRBV6-6 to TRBJ1-5; D unresolved. CDR1 and CDR2 (germline): MNHNY, SVGAGI (reference sequence). Between the trimmed V and J ends, which lost 5 bases and 7 bases, there was a span of 6 bases. The CDR3 consists of 11 residues. CDR3 DNA: TGTGCCAGCAGTCATGGGCAGCCCCAGCATTTT. This gives the protein CASSHGQPQHF.

V gene TRBV6-1 combines with J gene TRBJ1-5; the match to TRBD1 covers 7 bases. V trimming: 3 bases; J trimming: 8 bases; junction bases outside the gene matches: 10. Germline V gene lookup returns CDR1 MNHNS and CDR2 SASEGT. The CDR3 length is 15 residues. This chain's CDR3 is CASSDRSRGGEPQHF. For the CDR3, the DNA is TGTGCCAGCAGTGATAGAAGCAGGGGGGGTGAGCCCCAGCATTTT.